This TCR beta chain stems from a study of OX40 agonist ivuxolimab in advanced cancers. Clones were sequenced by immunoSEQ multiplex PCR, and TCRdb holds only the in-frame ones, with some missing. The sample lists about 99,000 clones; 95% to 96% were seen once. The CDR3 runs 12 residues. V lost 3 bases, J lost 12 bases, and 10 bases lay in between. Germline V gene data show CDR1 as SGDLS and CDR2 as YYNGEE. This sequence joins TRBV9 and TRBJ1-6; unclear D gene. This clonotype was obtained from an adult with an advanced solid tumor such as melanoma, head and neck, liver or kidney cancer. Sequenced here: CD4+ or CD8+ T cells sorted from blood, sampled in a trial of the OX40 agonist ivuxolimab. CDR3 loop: CASSAGVKPLHF. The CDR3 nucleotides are TGTGCCAGCAGCGCAGGTGTAAAACCCCTCCACTTT.